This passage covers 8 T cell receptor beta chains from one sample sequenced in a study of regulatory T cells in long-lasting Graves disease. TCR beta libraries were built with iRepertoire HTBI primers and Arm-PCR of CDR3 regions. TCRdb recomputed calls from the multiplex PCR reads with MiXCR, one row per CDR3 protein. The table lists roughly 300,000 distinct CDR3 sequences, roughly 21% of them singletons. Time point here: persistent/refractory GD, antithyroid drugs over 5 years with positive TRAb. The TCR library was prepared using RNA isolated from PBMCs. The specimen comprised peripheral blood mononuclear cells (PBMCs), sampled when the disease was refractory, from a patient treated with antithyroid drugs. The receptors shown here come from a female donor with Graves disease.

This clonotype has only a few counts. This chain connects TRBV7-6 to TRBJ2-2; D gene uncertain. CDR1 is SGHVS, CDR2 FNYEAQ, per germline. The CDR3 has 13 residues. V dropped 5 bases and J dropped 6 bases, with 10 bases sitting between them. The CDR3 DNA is TGTGCCAGCAGCCTAGGGCACCCCGGGGAGCTGTTTTTT. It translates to CASSLGHPGELFF.

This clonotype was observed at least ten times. In DNA form, the CDR3 reads TGTGCCAGCAGTTTTACGGGGCATGGCTACACCTTC. The encoded protein is CASSFTGHGYTF. The chain carries TRBV28 and TRBJ1-2; a weak D match, TRBD1 (5 bases). V was shortened by 3 bases and J by 6 bases, with 8 bases between the two germline ends. Germline V CDR1 and CDR2: MDHEN, SYDVKM. The CDR3 runs 12 residues.

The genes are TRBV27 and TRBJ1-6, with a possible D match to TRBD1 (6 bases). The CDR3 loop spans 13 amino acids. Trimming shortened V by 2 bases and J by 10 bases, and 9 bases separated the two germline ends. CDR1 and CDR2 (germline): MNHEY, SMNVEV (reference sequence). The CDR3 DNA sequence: TGTGCCAGCAGTTTACAGGGGAGGTCACCCCTCCACTTT. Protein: CASSLQGRSPLHF.

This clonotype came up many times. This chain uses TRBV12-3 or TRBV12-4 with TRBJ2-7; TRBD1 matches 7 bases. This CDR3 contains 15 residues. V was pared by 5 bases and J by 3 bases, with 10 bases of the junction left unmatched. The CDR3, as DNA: TGTGCCAGCAGTAGACCAGGACAGGCAAACTACGAGCAGTACTTC. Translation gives CASSRPGQANYEQYF.

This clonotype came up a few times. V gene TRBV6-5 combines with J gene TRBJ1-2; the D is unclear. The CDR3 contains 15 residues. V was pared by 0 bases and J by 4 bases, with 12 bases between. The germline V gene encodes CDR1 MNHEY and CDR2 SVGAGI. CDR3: CASSYSKPQSYGYTF. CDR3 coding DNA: TGTGCCAGCAGTTACTCTAAACCGCAGTCCTATGGCTACACCTTC.

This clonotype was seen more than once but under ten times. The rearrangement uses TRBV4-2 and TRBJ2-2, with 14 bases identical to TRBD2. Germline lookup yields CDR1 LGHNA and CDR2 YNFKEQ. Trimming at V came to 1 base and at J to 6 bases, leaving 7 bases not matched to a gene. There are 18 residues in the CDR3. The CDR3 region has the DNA TGTGCCAGCAGCCAAGTTGGGACTAGCGGGAGTAGGGCCGGGGAGCTGTTTTTT. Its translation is CASSQVGTSGSRAGELFF.

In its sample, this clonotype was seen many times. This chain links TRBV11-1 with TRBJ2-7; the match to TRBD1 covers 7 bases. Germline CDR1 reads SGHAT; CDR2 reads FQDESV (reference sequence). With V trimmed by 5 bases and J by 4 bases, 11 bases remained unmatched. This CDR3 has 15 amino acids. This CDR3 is CASSVTGTDPYEQYF. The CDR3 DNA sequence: TGTGCCAGCAGCGTCACCGGGACAGACCCATACGAGCAGTACTTC.

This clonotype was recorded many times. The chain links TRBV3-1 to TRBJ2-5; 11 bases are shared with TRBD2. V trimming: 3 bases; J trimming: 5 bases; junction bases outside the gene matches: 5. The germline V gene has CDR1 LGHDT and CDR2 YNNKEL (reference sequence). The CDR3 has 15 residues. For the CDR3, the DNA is TGTGCCAGCAGCCAGTCTAGCGGGGGGTGGGAGACCCAGTACTTC. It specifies CASSQSSGGWETQYF.